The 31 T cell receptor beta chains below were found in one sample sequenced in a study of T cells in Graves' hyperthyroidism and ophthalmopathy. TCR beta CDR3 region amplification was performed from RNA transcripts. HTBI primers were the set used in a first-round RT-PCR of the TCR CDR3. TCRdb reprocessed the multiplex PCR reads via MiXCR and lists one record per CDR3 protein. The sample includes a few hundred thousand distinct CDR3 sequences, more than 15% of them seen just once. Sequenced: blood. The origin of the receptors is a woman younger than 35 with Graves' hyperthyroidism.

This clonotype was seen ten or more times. DNA for the CDR3: TGTGCCAGCTCACGGGGTGAAGGGACAAACACTGAAGCTTTCTTT. This codes for CASSRGEGTNTEAFF. J is TRBJ1-1 and V is TRBV18; D may be TRBD1 (6 bases). The germline CDR1 and CDR2 sequences are KGHSH and LQKENI. V gave up 4 bases and J gave up 2 bases, with 14 bases separating them. The CDR3 extends over 15 amino acids.

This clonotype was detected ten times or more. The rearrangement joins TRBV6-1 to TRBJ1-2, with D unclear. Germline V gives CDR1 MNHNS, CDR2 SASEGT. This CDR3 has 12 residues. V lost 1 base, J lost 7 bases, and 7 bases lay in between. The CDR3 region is CASSEVYGGYTF. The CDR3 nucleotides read TGTGCCAGCAGTGAAGTTTACGGTGGCTACACCTTC.

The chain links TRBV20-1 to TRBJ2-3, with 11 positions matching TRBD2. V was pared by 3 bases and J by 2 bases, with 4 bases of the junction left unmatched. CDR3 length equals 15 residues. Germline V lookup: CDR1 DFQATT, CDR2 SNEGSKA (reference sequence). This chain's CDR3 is CSARGLADITDTQYF. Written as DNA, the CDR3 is TGCAGTGCTAGGGGACTAGCGGATATCACAGATACGCAGTATTTT.

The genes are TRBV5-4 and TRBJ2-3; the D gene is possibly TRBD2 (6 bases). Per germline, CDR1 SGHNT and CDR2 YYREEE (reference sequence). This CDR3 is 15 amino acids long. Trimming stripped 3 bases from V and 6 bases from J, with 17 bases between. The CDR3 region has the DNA TGTGCCAGCAGCTCTAAGAGCGGGCCCCAGGATACGCAGTATTTT. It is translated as CASSSKSGPQDTQYF.

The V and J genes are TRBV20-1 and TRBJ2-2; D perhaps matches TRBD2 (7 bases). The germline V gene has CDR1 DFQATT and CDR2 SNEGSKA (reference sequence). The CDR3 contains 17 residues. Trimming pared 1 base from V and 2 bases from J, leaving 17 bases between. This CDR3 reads CSARVPRGGINTGELFF. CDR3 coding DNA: TGCAGTGCTAGAGTCCCGAGGGGGGGGATAAACACCGGGGAGCTGTTTTTT.

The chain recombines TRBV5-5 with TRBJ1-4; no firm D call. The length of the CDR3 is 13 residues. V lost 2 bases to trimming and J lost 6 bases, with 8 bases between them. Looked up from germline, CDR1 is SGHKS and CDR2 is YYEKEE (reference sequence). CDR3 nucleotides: TGTGCCAGCAGCTTCCTTAGGGATGAAAAACTGTTTTTT. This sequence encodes CASSFLRDEKLFF.

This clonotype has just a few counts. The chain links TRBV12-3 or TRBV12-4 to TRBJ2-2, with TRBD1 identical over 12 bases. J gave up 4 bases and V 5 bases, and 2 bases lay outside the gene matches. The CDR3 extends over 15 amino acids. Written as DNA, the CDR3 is TGTGCCAGCAGTAGGGGACAGGGGGCCACCGGGGAGCTGTTTTTT. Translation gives CASSRGQGATGELFF.

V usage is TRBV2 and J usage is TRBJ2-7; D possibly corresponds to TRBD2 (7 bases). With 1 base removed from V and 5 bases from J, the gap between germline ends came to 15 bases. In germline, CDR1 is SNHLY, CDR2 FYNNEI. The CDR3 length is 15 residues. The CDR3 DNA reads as TGTGCCAGCAGTGAAGGGGACAAGGCGGGGGACGAGCAGTACTTC. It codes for CASSEGDKAGDEQYF.

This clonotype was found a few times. The CDR3 reads CASSLGVANTEAFF. DNA for the CDR3: TGCGCCAGCAGCTTGGGGGTGGCGAACACTGAAGCTTTCTTT. V usage is TRBV5-1 and J usage is TRBJ1-1, with no clear D. Trimming took 0 bases from V and 1 from J, leaving 7 bases between them. Germline values: CDR1 SGHRS, CDR2 YFSETQ. The CDR3 totals 14 residues.

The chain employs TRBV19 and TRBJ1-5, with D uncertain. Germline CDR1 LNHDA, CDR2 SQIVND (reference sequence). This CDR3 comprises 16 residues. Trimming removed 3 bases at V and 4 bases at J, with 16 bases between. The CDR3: CASSMGSGTSNQPQHF. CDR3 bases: TGTGCCAGTAGTATGGGTAGCGGCACGTCGAATCAGCCCCAGCATTTT. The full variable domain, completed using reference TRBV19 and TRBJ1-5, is DGGITQSPKYLFRKEGQNVTLSCEQNLNHDAMYWYRQDPGQGLRLIYYSQIVNDFQKGDIAEGYSVSREKKESFPLTVTSAQKNPTAFYLCASSMGSGTSNQPQHFGDGTRLSIL.

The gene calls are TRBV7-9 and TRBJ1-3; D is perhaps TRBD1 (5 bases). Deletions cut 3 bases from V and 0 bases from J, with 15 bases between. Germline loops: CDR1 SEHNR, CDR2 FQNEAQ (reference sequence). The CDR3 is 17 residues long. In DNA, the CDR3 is TGTGCCAGCAGCTTGGGACTGCCCGGATCCTCTGGAAACACCATATATTTT. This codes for CASSLGLPGSSGNTIYF.

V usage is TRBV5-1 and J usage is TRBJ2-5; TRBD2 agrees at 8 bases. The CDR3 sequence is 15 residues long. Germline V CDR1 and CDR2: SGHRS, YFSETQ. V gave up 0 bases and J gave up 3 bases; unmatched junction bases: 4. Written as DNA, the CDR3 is TGCGCCAGCAGCTTGGGACGGGGGGGTGAAGAGACCCAGTACTTC. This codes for CASSLGRGGEETQYF.

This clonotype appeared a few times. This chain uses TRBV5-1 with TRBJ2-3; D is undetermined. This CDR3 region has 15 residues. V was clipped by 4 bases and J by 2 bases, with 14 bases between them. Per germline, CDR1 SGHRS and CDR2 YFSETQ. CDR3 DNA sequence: TGCGCCAGCAGCCTGGACCTGCCTTTCACAGATACGCAGTATTTT. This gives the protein CASSLDLPFTDTQYF.

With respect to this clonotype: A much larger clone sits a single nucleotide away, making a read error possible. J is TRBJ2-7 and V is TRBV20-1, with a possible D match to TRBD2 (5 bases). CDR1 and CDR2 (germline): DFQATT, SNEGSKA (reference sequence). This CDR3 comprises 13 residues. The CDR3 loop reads CSAGEGSPYEQYF. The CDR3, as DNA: TGCAGTGCTGGAGAGGGCAGTCCCTACGAGCAGTACTTC.

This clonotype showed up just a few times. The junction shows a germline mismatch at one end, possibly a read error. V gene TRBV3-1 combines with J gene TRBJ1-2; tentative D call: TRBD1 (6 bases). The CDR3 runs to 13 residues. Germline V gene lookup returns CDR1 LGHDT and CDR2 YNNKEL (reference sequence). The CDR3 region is CASRATGHYGHTF. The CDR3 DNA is TGTGCCAGCAGGGCTACAGGGCACTATGGCCACACCTTC.

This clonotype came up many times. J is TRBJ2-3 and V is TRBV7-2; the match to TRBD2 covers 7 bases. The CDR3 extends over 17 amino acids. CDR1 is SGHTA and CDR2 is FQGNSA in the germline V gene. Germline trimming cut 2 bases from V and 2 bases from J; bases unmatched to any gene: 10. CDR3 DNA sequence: TGTGCCAGCAGCTTAATAGCGGGCACTATTTACACAGATACGCAGTATTTT. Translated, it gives CASSLIAGTIYTDTQYF.

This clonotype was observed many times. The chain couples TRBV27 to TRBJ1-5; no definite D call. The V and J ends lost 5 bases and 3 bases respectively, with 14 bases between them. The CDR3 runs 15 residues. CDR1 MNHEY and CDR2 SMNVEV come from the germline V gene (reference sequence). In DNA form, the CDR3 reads TGTGCCAGCAGTGAACAGAGCTCTTACAATCAGCCCCAGCATTTT. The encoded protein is CASSEQSSYNQPQHF.

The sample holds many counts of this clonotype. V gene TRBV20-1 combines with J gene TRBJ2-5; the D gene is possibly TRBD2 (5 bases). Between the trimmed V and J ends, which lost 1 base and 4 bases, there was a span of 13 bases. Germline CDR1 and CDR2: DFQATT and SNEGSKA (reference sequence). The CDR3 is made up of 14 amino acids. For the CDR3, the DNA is TGCAGTGCTAGAGCAGACATCGCGGGAGAGACCCAGTACTTC. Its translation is CSARADIAGETQYF.

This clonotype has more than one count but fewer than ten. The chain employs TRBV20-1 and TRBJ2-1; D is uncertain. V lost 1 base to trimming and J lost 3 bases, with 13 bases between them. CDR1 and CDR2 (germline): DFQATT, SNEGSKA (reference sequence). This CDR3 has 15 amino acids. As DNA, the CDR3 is TGCAGTGCTAGAGGAATGGAGCGCCGCTACAATGAGCAGTTCTTC. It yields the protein CSARGMERRYNEQFF.

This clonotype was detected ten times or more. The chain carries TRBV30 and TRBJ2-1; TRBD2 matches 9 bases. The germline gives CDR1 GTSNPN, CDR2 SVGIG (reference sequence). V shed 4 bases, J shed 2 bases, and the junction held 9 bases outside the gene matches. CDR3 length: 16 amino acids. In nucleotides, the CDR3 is TGTGCCTGGACCACGCAGGGCGGGAGGGCCTACAATGAGCAGTTCTTC. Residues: CAWTTQGGRAYNEQFF.

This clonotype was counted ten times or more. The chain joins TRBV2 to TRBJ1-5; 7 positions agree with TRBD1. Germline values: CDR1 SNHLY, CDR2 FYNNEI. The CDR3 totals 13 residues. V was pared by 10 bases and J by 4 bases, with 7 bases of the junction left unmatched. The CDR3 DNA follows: TGTGCCACCAACAGGGGCACGAATCAGCCCCAGCATTTT. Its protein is CATNRGTNQPQHF.

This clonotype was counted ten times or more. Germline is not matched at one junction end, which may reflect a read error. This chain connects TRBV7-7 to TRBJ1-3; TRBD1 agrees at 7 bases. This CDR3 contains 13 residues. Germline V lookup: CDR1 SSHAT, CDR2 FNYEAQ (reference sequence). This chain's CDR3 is CASSQDRGNTIYF. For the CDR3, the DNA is TGTGCTAGCAGCCAGGACAGGGGAAACACCATATATTTT.

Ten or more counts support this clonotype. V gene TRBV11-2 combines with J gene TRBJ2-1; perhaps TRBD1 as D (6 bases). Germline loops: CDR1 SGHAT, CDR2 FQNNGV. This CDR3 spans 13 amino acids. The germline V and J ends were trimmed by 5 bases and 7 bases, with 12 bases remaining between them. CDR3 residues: CASSNQQGNEQFF. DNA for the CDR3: TGTGCCAGCAGCAATCAACAGGGAAATGAGCAGTTCTTC.

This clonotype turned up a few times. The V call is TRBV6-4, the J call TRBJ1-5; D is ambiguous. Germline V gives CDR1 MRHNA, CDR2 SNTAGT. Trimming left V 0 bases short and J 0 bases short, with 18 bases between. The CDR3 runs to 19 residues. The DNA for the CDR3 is TGTGCCAGCAGTGACTCCCCCGACGGGCCCTCATATAGCAATCAGCCCCAGCATTTT. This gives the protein CASSDSPDGPSYSNQPQHF.

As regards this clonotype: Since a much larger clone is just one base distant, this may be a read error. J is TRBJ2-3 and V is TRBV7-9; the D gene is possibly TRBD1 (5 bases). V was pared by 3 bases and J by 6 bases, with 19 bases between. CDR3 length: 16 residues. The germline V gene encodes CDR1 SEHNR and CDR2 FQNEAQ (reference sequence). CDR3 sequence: CASSLNSTVNFDTQYF. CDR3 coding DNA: TGTGCCAGCAGCTTGAATTCGACAGTAAATTTTGATACGCAGTATTTT.

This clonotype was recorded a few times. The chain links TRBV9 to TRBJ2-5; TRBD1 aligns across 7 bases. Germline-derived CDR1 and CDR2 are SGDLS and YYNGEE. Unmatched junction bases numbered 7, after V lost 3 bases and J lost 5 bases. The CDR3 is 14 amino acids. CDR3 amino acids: CASSGQGYQETQYF. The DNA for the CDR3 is TGTGCCAGCAGCGGACAGGGTTATCAGGAGACCCAGTACTTC.

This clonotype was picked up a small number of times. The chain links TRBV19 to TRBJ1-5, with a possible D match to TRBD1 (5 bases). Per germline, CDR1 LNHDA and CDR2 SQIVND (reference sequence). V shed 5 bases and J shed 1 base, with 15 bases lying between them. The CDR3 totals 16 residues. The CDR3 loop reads CASSPLGVRSNQPQHF. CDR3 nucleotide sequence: TGTGCCAGTAGTCCCTTGGGGGTGCGGAGCAATCAGCCCCAGCATTTT.

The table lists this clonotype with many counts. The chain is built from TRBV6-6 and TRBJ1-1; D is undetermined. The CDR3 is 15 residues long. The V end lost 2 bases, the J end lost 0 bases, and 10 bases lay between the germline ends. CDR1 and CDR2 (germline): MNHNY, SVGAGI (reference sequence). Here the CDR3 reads CASSYIPAVNTEAFF. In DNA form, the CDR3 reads TGTGCCAGCAGTTACATCCCCGCGGTGAACACTGAAGCTTTCTTT.

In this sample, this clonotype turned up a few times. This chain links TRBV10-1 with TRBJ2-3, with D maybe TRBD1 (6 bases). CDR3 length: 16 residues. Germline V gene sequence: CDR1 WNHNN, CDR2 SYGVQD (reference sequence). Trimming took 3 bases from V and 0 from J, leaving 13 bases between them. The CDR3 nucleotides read TGCGCCAGCAGTGAAGACAGGTCTCCAAGCACAGATACGCAGTATTTT. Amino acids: CASSEDRSPSTDTQYF.

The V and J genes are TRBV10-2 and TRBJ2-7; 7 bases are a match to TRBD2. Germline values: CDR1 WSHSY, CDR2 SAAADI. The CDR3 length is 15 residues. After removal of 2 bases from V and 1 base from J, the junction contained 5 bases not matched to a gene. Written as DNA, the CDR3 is TGCGCCAGCAGTGAGCACGGCGGGAGTTCCTACGAGCAGTACTTC. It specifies CASSEHGGSSYEQYF.

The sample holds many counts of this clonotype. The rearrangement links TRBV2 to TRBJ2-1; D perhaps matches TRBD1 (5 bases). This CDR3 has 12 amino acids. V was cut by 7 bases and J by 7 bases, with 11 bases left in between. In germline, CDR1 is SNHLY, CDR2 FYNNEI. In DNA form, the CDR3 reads TGTGCCAGCACCATTCAGGGAAATGAGCAGTTCTTC. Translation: CASTIQGNEQFF.